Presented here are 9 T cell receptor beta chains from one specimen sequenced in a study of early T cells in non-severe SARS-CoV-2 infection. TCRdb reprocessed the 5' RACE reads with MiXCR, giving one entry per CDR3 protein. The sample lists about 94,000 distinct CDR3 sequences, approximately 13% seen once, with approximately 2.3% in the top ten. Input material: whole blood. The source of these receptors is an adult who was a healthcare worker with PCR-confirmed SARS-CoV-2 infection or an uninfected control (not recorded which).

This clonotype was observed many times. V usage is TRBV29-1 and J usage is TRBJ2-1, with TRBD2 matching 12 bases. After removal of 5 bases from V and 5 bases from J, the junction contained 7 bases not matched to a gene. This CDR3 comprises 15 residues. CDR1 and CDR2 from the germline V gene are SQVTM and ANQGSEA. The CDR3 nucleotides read TGCAGCGTTACTGGACTAGCGGGGTCAAACAATGAGCAGTTCTTC. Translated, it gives CSVTGLAGSNNEQFF.

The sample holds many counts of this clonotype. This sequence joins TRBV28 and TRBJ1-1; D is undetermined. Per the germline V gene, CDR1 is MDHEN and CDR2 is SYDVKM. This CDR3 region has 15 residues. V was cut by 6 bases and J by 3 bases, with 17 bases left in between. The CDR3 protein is CASRNTGWGHTEAFF. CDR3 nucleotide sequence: TGTGCCAGCAGAAATACGGGTTGGGGTCACACTGAAGCTTTCTTT.

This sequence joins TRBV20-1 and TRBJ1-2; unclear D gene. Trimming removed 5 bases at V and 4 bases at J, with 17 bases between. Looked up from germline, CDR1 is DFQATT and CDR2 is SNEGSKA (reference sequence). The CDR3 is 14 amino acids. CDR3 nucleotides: TGCAGTGCTTTATCCCCACATGAGGGCTATGGCTACACCTTC. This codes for CSALSPHEGYGYTF.

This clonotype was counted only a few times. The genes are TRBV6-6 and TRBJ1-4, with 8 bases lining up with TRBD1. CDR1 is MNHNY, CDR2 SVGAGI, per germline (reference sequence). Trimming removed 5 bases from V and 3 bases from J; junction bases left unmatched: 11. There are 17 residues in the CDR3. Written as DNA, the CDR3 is TGTGCCAGCAGTACCATGACAGGGGTAGGAGCTAATGAAAAACTGTTTTTT. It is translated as CASSTMTGVGANEKLFF.

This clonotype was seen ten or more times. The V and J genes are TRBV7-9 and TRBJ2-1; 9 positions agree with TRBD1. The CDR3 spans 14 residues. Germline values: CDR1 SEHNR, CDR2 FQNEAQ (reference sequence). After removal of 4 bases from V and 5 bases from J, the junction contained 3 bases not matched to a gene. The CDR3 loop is CASSSGDRDNEQFF. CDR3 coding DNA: TGTGCCAGCAGCTCCGGGGACAGGGACAATGAGCAGTTCTTC.

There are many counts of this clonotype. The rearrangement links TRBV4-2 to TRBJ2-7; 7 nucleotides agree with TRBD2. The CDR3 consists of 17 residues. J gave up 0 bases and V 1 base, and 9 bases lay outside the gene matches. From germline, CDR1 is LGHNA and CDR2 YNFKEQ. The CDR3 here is CASSQAQLAPSSYEQYF. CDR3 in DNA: TGTGCCAGCAGCCAAGCCCAACTAGCGCCGAGCTCCTACGAGCAGTACTTC.

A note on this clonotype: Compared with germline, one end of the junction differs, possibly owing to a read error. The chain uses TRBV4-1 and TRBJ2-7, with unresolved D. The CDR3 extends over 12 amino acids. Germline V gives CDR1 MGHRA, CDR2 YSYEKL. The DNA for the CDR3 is TGCGCCAGCAGCCAAGGGGCCTACGAGCGGTACTTC. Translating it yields CASSQGAYERYF.

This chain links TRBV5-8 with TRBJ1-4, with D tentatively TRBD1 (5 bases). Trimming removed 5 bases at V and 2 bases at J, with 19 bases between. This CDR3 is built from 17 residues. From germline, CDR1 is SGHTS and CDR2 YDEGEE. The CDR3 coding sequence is TGTGCCAGCAGTACCGGGATGGGGCCCAGGACTAATGAAAAACTGTTTTTT. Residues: CASSTGMGPRTNEKLFF.

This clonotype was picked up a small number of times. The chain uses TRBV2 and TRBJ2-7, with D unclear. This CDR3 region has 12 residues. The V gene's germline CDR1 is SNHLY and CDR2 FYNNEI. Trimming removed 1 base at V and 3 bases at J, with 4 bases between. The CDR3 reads CASSEGNYEQYF. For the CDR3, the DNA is TGTGCCAGCAGTGAAGGGAACTACGAGCAGTACTTC. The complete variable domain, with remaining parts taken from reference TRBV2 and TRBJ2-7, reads EPEVTQTPSHQVTQMGQEVILRCVPISNHLYFYWYRQILGQKVEFLVSFYNNEISEKSEIFDDQFSVERPDGSNFTLKIRSTKLEDSAMYFCASSEGNYEQYFGPGTRLTVT.